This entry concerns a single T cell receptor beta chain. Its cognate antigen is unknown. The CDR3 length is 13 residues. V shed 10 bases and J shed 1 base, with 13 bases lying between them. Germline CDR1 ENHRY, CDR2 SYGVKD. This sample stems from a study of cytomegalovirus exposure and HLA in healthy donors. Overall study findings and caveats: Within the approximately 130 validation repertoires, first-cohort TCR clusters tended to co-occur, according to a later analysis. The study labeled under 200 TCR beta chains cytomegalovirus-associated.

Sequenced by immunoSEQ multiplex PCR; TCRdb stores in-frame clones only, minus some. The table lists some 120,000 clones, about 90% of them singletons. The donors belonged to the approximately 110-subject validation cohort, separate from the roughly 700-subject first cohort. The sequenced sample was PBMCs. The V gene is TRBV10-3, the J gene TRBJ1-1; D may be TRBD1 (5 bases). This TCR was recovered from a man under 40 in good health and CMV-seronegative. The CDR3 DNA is TGTGCCACCGGGGGGGTCGGGAACACTGAAGCTTTCTTT. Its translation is CATGGVGNTEAFF.